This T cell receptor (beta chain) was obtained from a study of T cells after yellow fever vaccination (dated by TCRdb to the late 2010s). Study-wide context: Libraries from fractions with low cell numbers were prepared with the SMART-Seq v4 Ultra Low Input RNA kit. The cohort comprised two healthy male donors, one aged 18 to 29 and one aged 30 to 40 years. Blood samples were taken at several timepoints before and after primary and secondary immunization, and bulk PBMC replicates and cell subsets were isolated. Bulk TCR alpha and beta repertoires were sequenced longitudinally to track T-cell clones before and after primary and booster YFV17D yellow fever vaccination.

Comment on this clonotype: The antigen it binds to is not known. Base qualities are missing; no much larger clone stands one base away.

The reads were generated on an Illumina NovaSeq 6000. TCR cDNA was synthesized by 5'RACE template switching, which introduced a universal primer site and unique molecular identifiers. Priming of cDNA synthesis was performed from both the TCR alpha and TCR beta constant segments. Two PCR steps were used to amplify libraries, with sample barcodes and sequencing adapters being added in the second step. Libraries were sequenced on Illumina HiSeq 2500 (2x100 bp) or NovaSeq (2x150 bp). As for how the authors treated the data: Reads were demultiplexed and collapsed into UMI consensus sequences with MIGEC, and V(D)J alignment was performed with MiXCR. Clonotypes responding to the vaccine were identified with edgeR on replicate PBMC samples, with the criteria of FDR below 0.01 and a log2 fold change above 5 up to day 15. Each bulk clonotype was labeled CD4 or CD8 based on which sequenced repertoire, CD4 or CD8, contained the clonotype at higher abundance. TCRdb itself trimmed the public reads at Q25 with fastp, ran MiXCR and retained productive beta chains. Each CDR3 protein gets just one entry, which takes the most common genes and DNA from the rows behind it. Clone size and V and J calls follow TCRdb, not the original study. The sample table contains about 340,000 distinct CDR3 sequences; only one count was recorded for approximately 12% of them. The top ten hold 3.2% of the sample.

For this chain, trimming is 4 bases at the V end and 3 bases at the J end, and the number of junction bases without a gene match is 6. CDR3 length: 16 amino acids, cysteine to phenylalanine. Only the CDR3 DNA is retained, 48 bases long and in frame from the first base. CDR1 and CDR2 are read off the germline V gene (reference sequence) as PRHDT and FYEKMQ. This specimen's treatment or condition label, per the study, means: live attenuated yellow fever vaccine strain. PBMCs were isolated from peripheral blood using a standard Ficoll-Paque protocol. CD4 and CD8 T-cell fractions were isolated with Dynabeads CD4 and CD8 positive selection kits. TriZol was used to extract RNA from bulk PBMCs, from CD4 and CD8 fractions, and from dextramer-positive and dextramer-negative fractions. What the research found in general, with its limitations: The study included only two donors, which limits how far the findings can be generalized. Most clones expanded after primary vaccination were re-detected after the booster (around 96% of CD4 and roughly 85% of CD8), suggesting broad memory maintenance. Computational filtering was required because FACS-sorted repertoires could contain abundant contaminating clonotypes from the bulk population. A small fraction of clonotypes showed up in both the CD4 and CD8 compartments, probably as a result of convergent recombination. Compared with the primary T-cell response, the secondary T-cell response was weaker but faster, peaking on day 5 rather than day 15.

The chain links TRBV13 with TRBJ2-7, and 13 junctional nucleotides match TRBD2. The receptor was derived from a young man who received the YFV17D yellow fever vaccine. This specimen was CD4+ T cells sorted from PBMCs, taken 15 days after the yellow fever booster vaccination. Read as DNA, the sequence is TGTGCCAGCAGCTCACGACTAGCGGGGGGCCTCTACGAGCAGTACTTC. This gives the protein CASSSRLAGGLYEQYF.